The TCR beta chain under discussion was sequenced for a study of CD8+ T cells in alopecia areata. Study findings and constraints: Sharing of TCRs across patients appeared less clear than in mice, possibly for HLA-related reasons. Compared with normal scalp, lesional scalp had higher clonality and more expanded CD8+ clones.

Of note for this clone: The antigen is not known.

Extraction and reverse transcription of RNA yielded cDNA as the sequencing template. Clones were sequenced by immunoSEQ multiplex PCR, and TCRdb holds only the in-frame ones, with some missing. The sample consists of about 110,000 clones, approximately 59% of them appearing once. The clonotype was recovered from a human donor in good health. Sequencing input: CD8+ T cells sorted from blood.

The CDR3: CAISEGQRETQYF. The CDR3 bases are TGTGCCATCAGTGAGGGACAGCGAGAGACCCAGTACTTC. The rearrangement uses TRBV10-3 and TRBJ2-5; weak D call: TRBD1 (6 bases). Germline values: CDR1 ENHRY, CDR2 SYGVKD. This CDR3 has 13 amino acids. Deletions cut 2 bases from V and 4 bases from J, with 8 bases between.